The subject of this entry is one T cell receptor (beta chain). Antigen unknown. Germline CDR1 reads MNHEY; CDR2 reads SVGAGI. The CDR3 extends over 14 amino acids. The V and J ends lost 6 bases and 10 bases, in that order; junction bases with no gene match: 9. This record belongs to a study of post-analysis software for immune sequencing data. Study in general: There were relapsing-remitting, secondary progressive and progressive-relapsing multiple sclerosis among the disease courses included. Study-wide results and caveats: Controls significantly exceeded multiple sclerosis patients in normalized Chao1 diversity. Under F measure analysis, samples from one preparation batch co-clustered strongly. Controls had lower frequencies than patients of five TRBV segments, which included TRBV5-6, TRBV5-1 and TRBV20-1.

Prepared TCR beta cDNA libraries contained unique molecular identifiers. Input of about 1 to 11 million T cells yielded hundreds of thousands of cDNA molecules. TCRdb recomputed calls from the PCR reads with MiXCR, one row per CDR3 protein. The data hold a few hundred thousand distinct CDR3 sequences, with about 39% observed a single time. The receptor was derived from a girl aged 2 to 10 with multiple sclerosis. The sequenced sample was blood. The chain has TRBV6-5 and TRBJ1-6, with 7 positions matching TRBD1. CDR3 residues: CASRRQGSGSPLHF. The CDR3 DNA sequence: TGTGCCAGCAGGAGACAGGGCAGTGGATCACCCCTCCACTTT.